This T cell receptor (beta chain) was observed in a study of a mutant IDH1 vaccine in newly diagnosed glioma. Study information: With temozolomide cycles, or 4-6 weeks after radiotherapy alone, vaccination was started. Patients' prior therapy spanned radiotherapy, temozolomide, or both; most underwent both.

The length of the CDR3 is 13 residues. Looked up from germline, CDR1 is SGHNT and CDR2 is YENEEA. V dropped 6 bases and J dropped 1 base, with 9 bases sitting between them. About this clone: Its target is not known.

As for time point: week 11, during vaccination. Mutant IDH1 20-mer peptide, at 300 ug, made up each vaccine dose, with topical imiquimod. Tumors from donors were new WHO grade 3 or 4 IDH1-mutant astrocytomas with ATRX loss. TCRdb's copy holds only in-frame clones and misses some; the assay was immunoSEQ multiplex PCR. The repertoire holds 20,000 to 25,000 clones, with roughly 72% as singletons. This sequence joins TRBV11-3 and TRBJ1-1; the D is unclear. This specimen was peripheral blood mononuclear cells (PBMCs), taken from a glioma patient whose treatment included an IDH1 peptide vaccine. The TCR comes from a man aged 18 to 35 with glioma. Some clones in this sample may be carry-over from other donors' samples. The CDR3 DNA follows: TGTGCCAGCAGTATTAGAGAGAACACTGAAGCTTTCTTT. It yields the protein CASSIRENTEAFF.